Shown below are 13 T cell receptor beta chains from a single sample sequenced in a study of cytomegalovirus exposure and HLA in healthy donors. PCR primers comprised 60 Vbeta and 13 Jbeta primers. The data were produced by immunoSEQ multiplex PCR, yet TCRdb's version contains in-frame clones alone and is incomplete. The sample contains approximately 90,000 clones, less than 65% of which appear only once. Sequencing was done on a sample of PBMCs. These receptors all come from a woman younger than 45 in good health and CMV-seronegative.

The sample holds a few counts of this clone. The chain links TRBV5-4 to TRBJ2-4; the D gene is possibly TRBD1 (6 bases). The ends were cut back, 0 bases at V and 1 base at J, with 11 bases in the middle. Looked up from germline, CDR1 is SGHNT and CDR2 is YYREEE (reference sequence). The CDR3 has 16 residues. Written as DNA, the CDR3 is TGTGCCAGCAGCTTGGGGGGGCTGGGGGCCAAAAACATTCAGTACTTC. Translation gives CASSLGGLGAKNIQYF.

The rearrangement joins TRBV4-1 to TRBJ1-2; 7 bases agree with TRBD1. Germline V gene data show CDR1 as MGHRA and CDR2 as YSYEKL. CDR3 length: 15 amino acids. V gave up 1 base and J gave up 3 bases; unmatched junction bases: 5. The CDR3 nucleotides are TGCGCCAGCAGCCAAGTGATACAGGGGCACTATGGCTACACCTTC. This translates into CASSQVIQGHYGYTF.

This clone was detected a few times. The chain uses TRBV10-2 and TRBJ2-7; 10 bases agree with TRBD2. The CDR3 runs to 13 residues. Germline values: CDR1 WSHSY, CDR2 SAAADI. With V trimmed by 8 bases and J by 3 bases, 4 bases remained unmatched. As DNA, the CDR3 is TGCGCCAGCCCCCCTAGCGGGGGCTACGAGCAGTACTTC. This codes for CASPPSGGYEQYF.

The chain combines TRBV21-1 with TRBJ2-3; the tabulated D call, TRBD1, remains unverified against the DNA. TRBV21-1 is termed a pseudogene. The CDR3 contains 14 residues. Here the CDR3 DNA reads TGTGCCAGCAGCACCCAGAAAGGCACAGATACGCAGTATTTT. It translates to CASSTQKGTDTQYF.

V gene TRBV28 combines with J gene TRBJ1-5, with TRBD1 as a possible D gene (6 bases). Trimming took 4 bases from V and 6 from J, leaving 16 bases between them. The CDR3 spans 15 residues. Germline V CDR1 and CDR2: MDHEN, SYDVKM. Here the CDR3 DNA reads TGTGCCAGCAGTTCCTCGCAGGGGCCCAGTCAGCCCCAGCATTTT. Residues: CASSSSQGPSQPQHF.

The chain recombines TRBV30 with TRBJ2-5; 14 positions agree with TRBD2. The J call may be faulty, since TRBJ2-7 better matches the DNA end. The CDR3 contains 14 residues. The germline V gene encodes CDR1 GTSNPN and CDR2 SVGIG (reference sequence). The CDR3, as DNA: TGTGCCTGGAGGGGACTAGCGGGAGTTCGCGAGCAGTACTTC. It translates to CAWRGLAGVREQYF.

The chain employs TRBV10-1 and TRBJ2-5; D perhaps matches TRBD2 (6 bases). The CDR3 runs to 15 residues. V was clipped by 2 bases and J by 1 base, with 11 bases between them. Per germline, CDR1 WNHNN and CDR2 SYGVQD (reference sequence). CDR3 sequence reads: CASSEGGSTQETQYF. The CDR3 DNA sequence: TGCGCCAGCAGTGAGGGAGGGTCGACCCAAGAGACCCAGTACTTC.

This clone was seen only once. CDR3 amino acids: CASSLGGSGGLRQPQHF. The CDR3 bases are TGTGCCAGCAGCTTGGGGGGTTCAGGGGGCCTGCGTCAGCCCCAGCATTTT. V and J are TRBV5-6 and TRBJ1-5; 8 bases are a match to TRBD1. The CDR3 consists of 17 residues. V lost 0 bases, J lost 6 bases, and 11 bases stayed unmatched. Germline V lookup: CDR1 SGHDT, CDR2 YYEEEE.

The chain carries TRBV7-2 and TRBJ2-7; D perhaps matches TRBD2 (6 bases). There are 15 residues in the CDR3. Germline CDR1 is SGHTA and CDR2 is FQGNSA. V lost 3 bases and J lost 2, with 14 bases in between. CDR3 coding DNA: TGTGCCAGCAGCTTGGGGGGTAGCGGCCCCTACGAGCAGTACTTC. It codes for CASSLGGSGPYEQYF.

This clone was observed a single time. The rearrangement uses TRBV4-1 and TRBJ2-5; 10 nucleotides align to TRBD1. The J segment lost 7 bases and the V segment lost 0 bases, leaving 8 bases of the junction unmatched. Germline-derived CDR1 and CDR2 are MGHRA and YSYEKL. CDR3 length: 16 amino acids. CDR3 in amino acids: CASSQDGTGVFATQYF. CDR3 sequence (DNA): TGCGCCAGCAGCCAAGACGGGACAGGGGTCTTTGCGACCCAGTACTTC.

This clone has a handful of counts. The J gene is TRBJ1-2, the V gene TRBV7-9; 10 bases agree with TRBD1. V was clipped by 5 bases and J by 5 bases; unmatched bases: 11. Germline-derived CDR1 and CDR2 are SEHNR and FQNEAQ (reference sequence). The CDR3 runs to 16 residues. The CDR3 nucleotides read TGTGCCAGCAGCATACGACAGGGGGCCGTTCTTTATGGCTACACCTTC. Its protein is CASSIRQGAVLYGYTF. Based on the CDR3 plus reference TRBV7-9 and TRBJ1-2, the full variable domain is DTGVSQNPRHKITKRGQNVTFRCDPISEHNRLYWYRQTLGQGPEFLTYFQNEAQLEKSRLLSDRFSAERPKGSFSTLEIQRTEQGDSAMYLCASSIRQGAVLYGYTFGSGTRLTVV.

V and J are TRBV7-9 and TRBJ2-2; 7 nucleotides align to TRBD1. The V segment lost 5 bases and the J segment 7 bases; nucleotides outside the gene matches: 7. Germline CDR1 is SEHNR and CDR2 is FQNEAQ (reference sequence). The CDR3 runs to 14 residues. This CDR3 is CASSVKGGIGELFF. The CDR3, as DNA: TGTGCCAGCAGCGTAAAAGGGGGCATCGGGGAGCTGTTTTTT.

CDR3 residues: CASSSTRGHRVPNQPQHF. CDR3 DNA: TGTGCCAGCAGCTCAACCCGGGGACACAGGGTCCCGAATCAGCCCCAGCATTTT. The chain couples TRBV11-3 to TRBJ1-5; perhaps TRBD1 as D (6 bases). This CDR3 is built from 18 residues. The V and J ends lost 4 bases and 4 bases respectively, with 23 bases between them. The germline V gene encodes CDR1 SGHNT and CDR2 YENEEA.